The clone carrying this TCR beta chain was observed at least ten times. The data stem from a study of CD8 T cells in ankylosing spondylitis. Via MiXCR, TCRdb re-called the 5' RACE reads, giving one row per CDR3 protein. The top ten clones hold about 3.5% of a sample with 250,000 to 350,000 distinct CDR3 sequences, 20% to 25% of them seen once. The sequenced sample consisted of blood, either unsorted or a sorted T cell fraction (not recorded which). The receptor comes from a female donor with ankylosing spondylitis or in good health (not recorded which).

The DNA for the CDR3 is TGCAGTGCTAGATACACTTACAGGGGACCTTACAATGAGCAGTTCTTC. Its protein is CSARYTYRGPYNEQFF. The V gene is TRBV20-1, the J gene TRBJ2-1; 7 bases map to TRBD1. Per germline, CDR1 DFQATT and CDR2 SNEGSKA (reference sequence). CDR3 length: 16 amino acids. The junction had 11 bases not matched to a gene; V was cut back by 2 bases and J by 4 bases.